These 13 T cell receptor beta chains were all obtained from the same sample, sequenced in a study of blood T cell repertoires in COVID-19. Generated by immunoSEQ multiplex PCR, the TCRdb table keeps only in-frame clones and is missing some. Seen here are about 410,000 clones, about nine tenths observed once, and the top ten hold 0.55% to 0.75%. The sample comprised PBMCs or T cells enriched from blood (not recorded which). The source of these receptors is a young man who had recovered from COVID-19.

This chain joins TRBV27 and TRBJ2-7, with TRBD1 as a possible D gene (5 bases). Between the trimmed V and J ends, which lost 5 bases and 6 bases, there was a span of 14 bases. This CDR3 spans 13 amino acids. Germline lookup yields CDR1 MNHEY and CDR2 SMNVEV (reference sequence). CDR3 in DNA: TGTGCCAGCAGTCCAGCAGCAGGGCTCGAGCAGTACTTC. Translating gives CASSPAAGLEQYF.

In DNA form, the CDR3 reads TGTGCCATCAGTGCTACCGACAGTACATATGGCTACACCTTC. Translated, it gives CAISATDSTYGYTF. This chain joins TRBV10-3 and TRBJ1-2; tentative D call: TRBD1 (5 bases). Trimming pared 4 bases from V and 5 bases from J, leaving 14 bases between. The CDR3 is 14 residues long. Germline CDR1 ENHRY, CDR2 SYGVKD.

The chain has TRBV3-1 (or the pseudogene TRBV3-2) and TRBJ1-6; D may be TRBD1 (6 bases). Germline CDR1 reads LGHDT; CDR2 reads YNNKEL (reference sequence). This CDR3 comprises 17 residues. The V end lost 0 bases, the J end lost 8 bases, and 17 bases lay between the germline ends. CDR3 residues: CASSQDGWGQDYSPLHF. Written as DNA, the CDR3 is TGTGCCAGCAGCCAAGATGGGTGGGGGCAGGACTATTCACCCCTCCACTTT.

The V call is TRBV11-3, the J call TRBJ1-3, with no clear D. V was pared by 0 bases and J by 2 bases, with 8 bases between. This CDR3 contains 15 residues. Per the germline V gene, CDR1 is SGHNT and CDR2 is YENEEA. The CDR3 loop reads CASSLDTGAGNTIYF. The CDR3 DNA sequence: TGTGCCAGCAGCTTAGACACGGGTGCTGGAAACACCATATATTTT.

The rearrangement uses TRBV15 and TRBJ2-1; 13 positions agree with TRBD2. The CDR3 runs 16 residues. CDR1 is LNHNV and CDR2 is YYDKDF in the germline V gene (reference sequence). J lost 7 bases, V lost 3 bases, and 6 bases had no gene match. The CDR3 loop is CATSRPGLAGLNEQFF. The CDR3 nucleotides are TGTGCCACCAGCAGGCCGGGACTAGCGGGACTAAATGAGCAGTTCTTC.

V usage is TRBV3-1 (or the pseudogene TRBV3-2) and J usage is TRBJ1-6; D call uncertain. This CDR3 has 13 amino acids. Trimming took off 1 base at V and 10 bases at J, with 8 bases between the two ends. CDR1 is LGHDT and CDR2 is YNNKEL in the germline V gene (reference sequence). DNA of the CDR3: TGTGCCAGCAGCCAAGGAAACTTCTCACCCCTCCACTTT. This sequence encodes CASSQGNFSPLHF.

This chain links TRBV25-1 with TRBJ1-3, with D maybe TRBD1 (6 bases). Trimming took 11 bases from V and 4 from J, leaving 15 bases between them. The CDR3 has 13 residues. The germline CDR1 and CDR2 sequences are MGHDK and SYGVNS. The CDR3 loop reads CAATGTRGNTIYF. CDR3 in DNA: TGTGCCGCGACAGGAACACGGGGAAACACCATATATTTT.

This chain joins TRBV29-1 and TRBJ2-1, with 12 bases that match TRBD2. CDR1 and CDR2 (germline): SQVTM, ANQGSEA. Trimming removed 7 bases from V and 5 bases from J; junction bases left unmatched: 18. CDR3 length equals 18 residues. The chain's CDR3 is CSAWPIRGLAGGDNEQFF. The CDR3 DNA reads TGCAGCGCTTGGCCTATCCGGGGGCTAGCGGGAGGGGACAATGAGCAGTTCTTC.

The chain uses TRBV9 and TRBJ2-2, with D maybe TRBD1 (5 bases). Germline-derived CDR1 and CDR2 are SGDLS and YYNGEE. This CDR3 has 14 amino acids. Trimming shortened V by 1 base and J by 8 bases, and 12 bases separated the two germline ends. CDR3 sequence reads: CASSVRQTTGELFF. In nucleotides, the CDR3 is TGTGCCAGCAGCGTACGACAGACCACGGGGGAGCTGTTTTTT.

CDR3 bases: TGTGCCAGCAGCCAGAAGGGCAGGGGCGCGGATGGCTACACCTTC. This translates into CASSQKGRGADGYTF. The chain uses TRBV3-1 (or the pseudogene TRBV3-2) and TRBJ1-2, with a weak D call TRBD1 (6 bases). Germline CDR1 is LGHDT and CDR2 is YNNKEL (reference sequence). V was trimmed by 3 bases and J by 6 bases, leaving 17 bases between them. The CDR3 is 15 residues long.

The chain joins TRBV28 to TRBJ2-3; 9 nucleotides line up with TRBD2. There are 17 residues in the CDR3. Germline values: CDR1 MDHEN, CDR2 SYDVKM. With V trimmed by 5 bases and J by 4 bases, 13 bases remained unmatched. DNA of the CDR3: TGTGCCAGCAGTCTCCCCAAGTTGGGACTAGCAGCAGATACGCAGTATTTT. Protein product: CASSLPKLGLAADTQYF.

This clone was detected once. The chain employs TRBV5-4 and TRBJ1-1; 7 bases match TRBD1. There are 13 residues in the CDR3. Germline V CDR1 and CDR2: SGHNT, YYREEE (reference sequence). V shed 4 bases, J shed 4 bases, and the junction held 4 bases outside the gene matches. As DNA, the CDR3 is TGTGCCAGCAGCGACAGGGTGGGCACTGAAGCTTTCTTT. Its translation is CASSDRVGTEAFF.

The chain employs TRBV9 and TRBJ1-4, with a tentative D call TRBD1 (6 bases). The germline V gene has CDR1 SGDLS and CDR2 YYNGEE. This CDR3 is built from 11 residues. Between the trimmed V and J ends, which lost 9 bases and 10 bases, there was a span of 13 bases. The CDR3 DNA is TGTGCCACCAAGAGGGGGGGAAAACTGTTTTTT. Translating it yields CATKRGGKLFF.